This is a list of T cell receptor beta chains from one sample in a study of blood T cell repertoires in COVID-19. Method: immunoSEQ multiplex PCR; TCRdb's copy keeps in-frame clones and lacks some. The sample records under 85,000 clones, 90% being singletons. The source material was peripheral blood. The receptors come from a man aged 45-65 years with acute or convalescent COVID-19. Both conserved end residues are part of each CDR3. D genes are given only for firm matches. Some rows mark clone size as missing; the rest say once, few, many or name a class of expanded clone.

J,D,V,size,CDR3,DNA
TRBJ2-7,TRBD2,TRBV6-5,-,CASSYANAGTSYEQYF,TGTGCCAGCAGTTACGCGAATGCCGGGACTAGCTACGAGCAGTACTTC
TRBJ2-2,-,TRBV5-4,-,CASSLDSDGELFF,TGTGCCAGCAGCTTGGACTCTGACGGGGAGCTGTTTTTT
TRBJ2-5,-,TRBV19,-,CASSALGAGEETQYF,TGTGCCAGTAGTGCCCTGGGGGCGGGAGAAGAGACCCAGTACTTC
TRBJ1-1,TRBD1,TRBV9,-,CASSTWTGNTEAFF,TGTGCCAGCAGCACCTGGACAGGGAACACTGAAGCTTTCTTT
TRBJ1-6,-,TRBV28,-,CASSLRYSPLHF,TGTGCCAGCAGTTTAAGGTACAGTCCCCTCCACTTT
TRBJ2-4,TRBD2,TRBV5-4,-,CASSPRLAANIQYF,TGTGCCAGCAGCCCCAGACTAGCCGCAAACATTCAGTACTTC
TRBJ2-5,-,TRBV12-3/TRBV12-4,-,CASRLPEVETQYF,TGTGCCAGCAGACTCCCGGAGGTAGAGACCCAGTACTTC
TRBJ1-4,-,TRBV19,once,CASSAAYGEKLFF,TGTGCCAGTAGTGCCGCGTACGGGGAAAAACTGTTTTTT
TRBJ1-1,TRBD1,TRBV6-5,-,CATKTGNERNTEAFF,TGTGCCACCAAGACAGGGAACGAGCGGAACACTGAAGCTTTCTTT
TRBJ2-1,TRBD2,TRBV11-2,-,CASSSGLAIAYNEQFF,TGTGCCAGCAGCAGCGGACTAGCGATCGCCTACAATGAGCAGTTCTTC
TRBJ1-3,-,TRBV12-5,-,CASGLQGEPGNTIYF,TGTGCTAGTGGTTTACAGGGAGAGCCTGGAAACACCATATATTTT
TRBJ1-5,TRBD1,TRBV10-2,-,CASSDQGVRQPQHF,TGCGCCAGCAGTGATCAGGGGGTTAGGCAGCCCCAGCATTTT
TRBJ2-2,-,TRBV7-9,few,CAGIGGTVNTGELFF,TGTGCCGGGATAGGCGGGACGGTCAACACCGGGGAGCTGTTTTTT
TRBJ2-1,TRBD2,TRBV6-1,once,CASSEGASGRRREQFF,TGTGCCAGCAGTGAAGGGGCTAGCGGGAGACGCAGGGAGCAGTTCTTC
TRBJ1-5,-,TRBV19,-,CASSFRGSVSSNQPQHF,TGTGCCAGTAGTTTTCGAGGTTCGGTTTCTAGCAATCAGCCCCAGCATTTT
TRBJ2-1,TRBD1,TRBV7-2,-,CASSLDRGRPNEQFF,TGTGCCAGCAGCTTAGACAGGGGGCGACCCAATGAGCAGTTCTTC
TRBJ2-3,-,TRBV2,-,CASRTGLGSGTDTQYF,TGTGCCAGCAGAACGGGACTTGGATCGGGCACAGATACGCAGTATTTT
TRBJ1-6,-,TRBV4-1,-,CASSPVQDFGSPLHF,TGCGCCAGCAGCCCTGTACAGGATTTTGGTTCACCCCTCCACTTT
TRBJ2-7,-,TRBV19,-,CASSITGSFSYEQYF,TGTGCCAGTAGTATCACAGGGTCGTTCTCCTACGAGCAGTACTTC
TRBJ2-1,-,TRBV4-1,-,CASSLAGEQFF,TGCGCCAGCAGCCTCGCCGGTGAGCAGTTCTTC
TRBJ2-5,-,TRBV18,-,CASSPDLEETQYF,TGTGCCAGCTCACCCGATTTAGAAGAGACCCAGTACTTC
TRBJ2-2,-,TRBV7-9,-,CASSWGETGELFF,TGTGCCAGCAGCTGGGGGGAAACCGGGGAGCTGTTTTTT
TRBJ2-7,-,TRBV5-4,few,CASSFGVDEQYF,TGTGCCAGCAGCTTTGGAGTTGACGAGCAGTACTTC
TRBJ1-2,-,TRBV12-3/TRBV12-4,-,CASSDGQYYGYTF,TGTGCCAGCAGCGATGGACAGTACTATGGCTACACCTTC
TRBJ1-1,TRBD1,TRBV6-5,-,CASSYSPTGGVFEAFF,TGTGCCAGCAGTTACTCCCCGACAGGGGGGGTATTTGAAGCTTTCTTT
TRBJ2-2,-,TRBV5-1,-,CASRQGSNTGELFF,TGCGCCAGCAGGCAGGGGTCCAACACCGGGGAGCTGTTTTTT